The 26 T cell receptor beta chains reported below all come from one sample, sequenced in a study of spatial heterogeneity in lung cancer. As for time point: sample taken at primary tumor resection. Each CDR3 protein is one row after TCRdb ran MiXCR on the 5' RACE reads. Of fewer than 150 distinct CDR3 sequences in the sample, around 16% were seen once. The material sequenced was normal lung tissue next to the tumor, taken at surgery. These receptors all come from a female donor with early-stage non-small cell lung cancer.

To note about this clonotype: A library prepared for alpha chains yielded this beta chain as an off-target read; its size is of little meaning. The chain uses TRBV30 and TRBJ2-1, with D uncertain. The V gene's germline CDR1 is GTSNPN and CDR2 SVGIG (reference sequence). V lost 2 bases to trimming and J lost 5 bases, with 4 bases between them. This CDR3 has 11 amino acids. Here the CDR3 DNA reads TGTGCCTGGAGTAGAAACAATGAGCAGTTCTTC. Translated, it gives CAWSRNNEQFF.

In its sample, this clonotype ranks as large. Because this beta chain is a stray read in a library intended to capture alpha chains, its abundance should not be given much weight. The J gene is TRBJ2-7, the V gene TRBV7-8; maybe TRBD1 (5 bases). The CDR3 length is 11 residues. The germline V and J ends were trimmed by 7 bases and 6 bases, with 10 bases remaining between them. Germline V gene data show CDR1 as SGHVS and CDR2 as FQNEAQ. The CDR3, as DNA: TGTGCCAGCATCGAAAGGGGCGAGCAGTACTTC. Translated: CASIERGEQYF.

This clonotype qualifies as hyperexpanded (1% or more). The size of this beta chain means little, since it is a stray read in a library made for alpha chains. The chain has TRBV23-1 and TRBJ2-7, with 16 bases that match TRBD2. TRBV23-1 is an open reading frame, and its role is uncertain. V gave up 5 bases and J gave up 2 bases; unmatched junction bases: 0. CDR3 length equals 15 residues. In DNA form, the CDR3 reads TGCGCCAGCAGTGGGACTAGCGGGGGGGCCTACGAGCAGTACTTC. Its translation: CASSGTSGGAYEQYF.

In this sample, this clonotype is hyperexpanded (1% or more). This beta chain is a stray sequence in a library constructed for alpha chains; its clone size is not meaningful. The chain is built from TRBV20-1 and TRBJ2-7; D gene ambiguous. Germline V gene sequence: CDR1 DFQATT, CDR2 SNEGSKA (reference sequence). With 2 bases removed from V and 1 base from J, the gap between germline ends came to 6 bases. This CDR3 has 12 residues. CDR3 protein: CSARSGSYEQYF. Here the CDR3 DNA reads TGCAGTGCTAGATCAGGATCCTACGAGCAGTACTTC.

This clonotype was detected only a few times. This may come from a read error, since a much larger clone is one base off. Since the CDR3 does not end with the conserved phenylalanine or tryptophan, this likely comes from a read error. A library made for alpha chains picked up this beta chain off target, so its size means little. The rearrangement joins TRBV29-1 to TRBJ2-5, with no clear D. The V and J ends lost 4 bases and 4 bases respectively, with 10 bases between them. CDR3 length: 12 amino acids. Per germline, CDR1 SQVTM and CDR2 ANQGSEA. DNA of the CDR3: TGCAGCGTTGCGGTAGGAAGAGAGACCCAGTACTCC. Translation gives CSVAVGRETQYS.

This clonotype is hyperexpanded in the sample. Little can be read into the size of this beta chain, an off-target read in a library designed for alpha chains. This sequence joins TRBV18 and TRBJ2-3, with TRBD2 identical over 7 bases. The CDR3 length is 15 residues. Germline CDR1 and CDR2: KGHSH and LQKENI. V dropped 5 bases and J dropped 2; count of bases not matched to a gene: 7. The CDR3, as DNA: TGTGCCAGCTCATCCCCCAGCGGGGCCACAGATACGCAGTATTTT. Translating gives CASSSPSGATDTQYF.

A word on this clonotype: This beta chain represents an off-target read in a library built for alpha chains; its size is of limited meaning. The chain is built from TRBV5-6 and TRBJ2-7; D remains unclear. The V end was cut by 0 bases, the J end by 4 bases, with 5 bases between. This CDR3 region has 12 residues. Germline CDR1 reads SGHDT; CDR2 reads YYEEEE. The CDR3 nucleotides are TGTGCCAGCAGCTTGGGTCAGTACGAGCAGTACTTC. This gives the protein CASSLGQYEQYF.

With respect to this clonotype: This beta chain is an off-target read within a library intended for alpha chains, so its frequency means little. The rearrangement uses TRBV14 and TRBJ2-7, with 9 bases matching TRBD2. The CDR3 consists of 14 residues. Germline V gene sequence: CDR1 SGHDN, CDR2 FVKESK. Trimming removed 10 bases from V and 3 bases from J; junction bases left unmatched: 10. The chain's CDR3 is CATGKVAGVYEQYF. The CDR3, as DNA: TGTGCCACAGGGAAAGTAGCGGGAGTCTACGAGCAGTACTTC. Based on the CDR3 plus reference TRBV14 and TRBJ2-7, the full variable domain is EAGVTQFPSHSVIEKGQTVTLRCDPISGHDNLYWYRRVMGKEIKFLLHFVKESKQDESGMPNNRFLAERTGGTYSTLKVQPAELEDSGVYFCATGKVAGVYEQYFGPGTRLTVT.

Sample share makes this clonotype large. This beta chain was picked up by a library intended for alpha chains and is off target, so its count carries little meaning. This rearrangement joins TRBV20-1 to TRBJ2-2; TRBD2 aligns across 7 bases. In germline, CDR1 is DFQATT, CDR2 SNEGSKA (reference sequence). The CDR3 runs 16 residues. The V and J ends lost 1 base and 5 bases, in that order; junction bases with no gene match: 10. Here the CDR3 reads CSARGGLVVGTGELFF. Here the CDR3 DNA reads TGCAGTGCTAGAGGCGGACTAGTAGTGGGGACCGGGGAGCTGTTTTTT.

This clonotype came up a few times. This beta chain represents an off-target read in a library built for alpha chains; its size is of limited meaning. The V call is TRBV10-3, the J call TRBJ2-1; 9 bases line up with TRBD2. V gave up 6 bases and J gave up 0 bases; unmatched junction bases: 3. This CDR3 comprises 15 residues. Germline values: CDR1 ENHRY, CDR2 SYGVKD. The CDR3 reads CAIRGTSISYNEQFF. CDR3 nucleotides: TGTGCCATCAGGGGGACTAGCATCTCCTACAATGAGCAGTTCTTC.

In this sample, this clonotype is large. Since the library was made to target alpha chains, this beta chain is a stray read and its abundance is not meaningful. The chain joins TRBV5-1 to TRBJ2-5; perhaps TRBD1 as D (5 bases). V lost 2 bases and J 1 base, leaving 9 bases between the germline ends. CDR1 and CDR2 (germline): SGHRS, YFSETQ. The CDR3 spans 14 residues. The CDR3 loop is CASSLQVSQETQYF. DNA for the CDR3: TGCGCCAGCAGCTTACAGGTCTCCCAAGAGACCCAGTACTTC.

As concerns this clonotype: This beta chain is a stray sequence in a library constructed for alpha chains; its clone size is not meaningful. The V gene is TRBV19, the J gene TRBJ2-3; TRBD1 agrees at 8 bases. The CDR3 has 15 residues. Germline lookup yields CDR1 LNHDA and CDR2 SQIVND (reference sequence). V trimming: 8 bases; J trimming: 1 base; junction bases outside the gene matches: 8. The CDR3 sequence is CASELGQGRTDTQYF. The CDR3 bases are TGTGCCAGTGAACTCGGACAGGGTCGCACAGATACGCAGTATTTT.

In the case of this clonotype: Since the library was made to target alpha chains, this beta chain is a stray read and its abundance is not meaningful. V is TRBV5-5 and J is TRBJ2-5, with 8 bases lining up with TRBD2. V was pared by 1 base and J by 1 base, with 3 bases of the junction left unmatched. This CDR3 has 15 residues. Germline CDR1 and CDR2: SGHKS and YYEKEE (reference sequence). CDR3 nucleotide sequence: TGTGCCAGCAGCTTGACTAGCGGCTCCCAAGAGACCCAGTACTTC. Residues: CASSLTSGSQETQYF.

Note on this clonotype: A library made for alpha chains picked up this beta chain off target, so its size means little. CDR3 DNA: TGTGCCAGCAGTAAACAGGCCGCCTACGAGCAGTACTTC. Protein sequence: CASSKQAAYEQYF. The chain uses TRBV12-3 or TRBV12-4 and TRBJ2-7, with TRBD1 as a possible D gene (5 bases). Deletions cut 5 bases from V and 2 bases from J, with 10 bases between. The CDR3 length is 13 residues.

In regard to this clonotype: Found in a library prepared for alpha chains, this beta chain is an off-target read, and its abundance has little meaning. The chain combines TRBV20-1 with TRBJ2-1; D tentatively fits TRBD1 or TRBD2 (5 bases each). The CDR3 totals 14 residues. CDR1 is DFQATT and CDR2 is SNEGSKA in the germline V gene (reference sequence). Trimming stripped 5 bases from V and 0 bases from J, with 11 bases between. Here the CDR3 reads CSAPRGHSYNEQFF. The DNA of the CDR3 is TGCAGTGCTCCTCGGGGCCACTCCTACAATGAGCAGTTCTTC.

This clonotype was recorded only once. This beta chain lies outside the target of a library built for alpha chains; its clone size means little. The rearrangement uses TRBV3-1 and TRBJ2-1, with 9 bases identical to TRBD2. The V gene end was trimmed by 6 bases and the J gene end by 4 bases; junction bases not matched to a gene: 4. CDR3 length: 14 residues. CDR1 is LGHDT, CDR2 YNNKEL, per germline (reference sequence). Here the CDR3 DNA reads TGTGCCAGCAGAGGACTAGCGAGGTACAATGAGCAGTTCTTC. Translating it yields CASRGLARYNEQFF.

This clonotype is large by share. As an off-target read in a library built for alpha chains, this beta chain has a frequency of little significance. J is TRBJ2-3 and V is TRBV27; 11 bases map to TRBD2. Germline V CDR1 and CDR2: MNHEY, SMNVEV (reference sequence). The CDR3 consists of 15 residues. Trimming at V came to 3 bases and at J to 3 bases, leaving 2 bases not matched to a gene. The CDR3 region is CASSFRTSGTDTQYF. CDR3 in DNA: TGTGCCAGCAGTTTTCGGACTAGCGGGACAGATACGCAGTATTTT.

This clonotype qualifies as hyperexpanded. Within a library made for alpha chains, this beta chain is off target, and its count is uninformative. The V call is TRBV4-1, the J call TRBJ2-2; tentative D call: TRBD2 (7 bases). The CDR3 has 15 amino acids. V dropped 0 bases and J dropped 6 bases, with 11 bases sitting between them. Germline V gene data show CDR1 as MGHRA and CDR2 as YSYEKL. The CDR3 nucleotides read TGCGCCAGCAGCCAAGATGCGGGGGCGGCCGGGGAGCTGTTTTTT. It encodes CASSQDAGAAGELFF.

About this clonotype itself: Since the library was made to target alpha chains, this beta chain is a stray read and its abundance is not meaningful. The CDR3 is CASSEGEGEAQETQYF. As DNA, the CDR3 is TGCGCCAGCAGCGAGGGGGAGGGGGAGGCACAAGAGACCCAGTACTTC. The chain uses TRBV4-1 and TRBJ2-5; D perhaps matches TRBD2 (7 bases). V gave up 5 bases and J gave up 2 bases, with 18 bases separating them. In germline, CDR1 is MGHRA, CDR2 YSYEKL. This CDR3 spans 16 amino acids.

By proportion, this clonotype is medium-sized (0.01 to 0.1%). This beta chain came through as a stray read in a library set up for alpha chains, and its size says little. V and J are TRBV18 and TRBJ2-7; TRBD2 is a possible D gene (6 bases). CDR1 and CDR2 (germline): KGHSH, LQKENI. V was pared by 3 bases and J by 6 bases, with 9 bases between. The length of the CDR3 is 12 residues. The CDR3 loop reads CASSPGGSEQYF. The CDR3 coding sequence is TGTGCCAGCTCACCCGGGGGTAGCGAGCAGTACTTC.

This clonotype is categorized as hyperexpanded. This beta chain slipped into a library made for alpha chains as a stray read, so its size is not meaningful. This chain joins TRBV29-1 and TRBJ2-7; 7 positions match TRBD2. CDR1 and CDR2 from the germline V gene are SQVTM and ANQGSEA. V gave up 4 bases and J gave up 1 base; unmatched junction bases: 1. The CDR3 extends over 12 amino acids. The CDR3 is CSVVRGSYEQYF. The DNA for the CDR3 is TGCAGCGTTGTGCGGGGGTCCTACGAGCAGTACTTC.

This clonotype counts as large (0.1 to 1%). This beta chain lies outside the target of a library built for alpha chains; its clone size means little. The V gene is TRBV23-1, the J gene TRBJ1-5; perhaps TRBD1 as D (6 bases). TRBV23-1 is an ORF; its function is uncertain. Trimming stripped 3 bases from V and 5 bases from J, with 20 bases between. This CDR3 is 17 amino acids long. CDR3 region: CASSHPHRELRDQPQHF. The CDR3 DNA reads TGCGCCAGCAGTCACCCCCACAGGGAGCTTCGCGATCAGCCCCAGCATTTT.

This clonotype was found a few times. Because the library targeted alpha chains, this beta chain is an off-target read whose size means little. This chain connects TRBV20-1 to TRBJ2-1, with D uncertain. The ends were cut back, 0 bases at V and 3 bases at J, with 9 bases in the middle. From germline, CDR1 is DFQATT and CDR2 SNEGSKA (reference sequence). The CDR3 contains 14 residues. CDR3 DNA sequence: TGCAGTGCTAGAGATAAACGACACTACAATGAGCAGTTCTTC. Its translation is CSARDKRHYNEQFF.

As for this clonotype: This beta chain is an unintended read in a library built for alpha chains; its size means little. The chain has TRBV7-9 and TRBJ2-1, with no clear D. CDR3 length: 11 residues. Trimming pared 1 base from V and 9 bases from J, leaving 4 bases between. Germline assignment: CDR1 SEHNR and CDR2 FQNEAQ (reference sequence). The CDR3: CASSLVGEQFF. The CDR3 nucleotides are TGTGCCAGCAGCTTAGTCGGTGAGCAGTTCTTC.

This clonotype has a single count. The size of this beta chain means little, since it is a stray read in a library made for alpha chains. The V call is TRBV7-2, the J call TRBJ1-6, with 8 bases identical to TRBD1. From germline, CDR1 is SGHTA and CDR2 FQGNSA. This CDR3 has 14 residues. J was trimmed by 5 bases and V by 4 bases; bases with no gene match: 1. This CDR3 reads CASSWDRNNSPLHF. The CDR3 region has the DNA TGTGCCAGCAGCTGGGACAGGAATAATTCACCCCTCCACTTT.

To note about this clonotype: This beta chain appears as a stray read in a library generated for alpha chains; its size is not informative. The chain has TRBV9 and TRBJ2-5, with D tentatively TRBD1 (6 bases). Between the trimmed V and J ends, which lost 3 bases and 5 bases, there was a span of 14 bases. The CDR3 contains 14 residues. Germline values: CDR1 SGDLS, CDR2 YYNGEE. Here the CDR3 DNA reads TGTGCCAGCAGCGCCGAGGACAGATACGAGACCCAGTACTTC. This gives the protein CASSAEDRYETQYF.